A selection of T cell receptor beta chains follows, all from one sample in a study of blood T cells in healthy people across ages. TCRdb passed the 5' RACE reads through MiXCR, listing each CDR3 protein once. The sample has 1.4 million to 1.5 million distinct CDR3 sequences, 42% seen once. The specimen sequenced was blood. The receptors shown here come from a woman between 18 and 30 years old in good health. Each CDR3 is given with its conserved first and last residue. A D gene is named only where the DNA matches it firmly. Only some rows state a clone size, as once, few, many or a class for expanded clones.

abundance | len | d_gene | v_gene | CDR3aa
. | 13 | . | TRBV30 | CAWSRGPRTEAFF
. | 18 | TRBD2 | TRBV7-2 | CASSKRGSASGGTDTQYF
few | 12 | . | TRBV20-1 | CSALRGVDEQYF
few | 11 | . | TRBV28 | CASSFKSPLHF
. | 17 | TRBD1 | TRBV12-3/TRBV12-4 | CASRPTGGVRGNQPQHF
. | 14 | . | TRBV24-1 | CATSDLRAPDTQYF
. | 15 | . | TRBV5-6 | CASSFESLPQETQYF
few | 13 | . | TRBV5-1 | CASKGSKSETQYF
few | 19 | . | TRBV6-1 | CASSPSLGAAGTRVNEQFF
few | 12 | . | TRBV10-3 | CASRGAGDTQYF
. | 15 | . | TRBV12-3/TRBV12-4 | CASSPDGQNTGELFF
. | 15 | TRBD1 | TRBV6-5 | CASNYSRQGAYGYTF
few | 14 | TRBD2 | TRBV7-9 | CASSLETSGAEQFF
few | 19 | TRBD2 | TRBV4-1 | CASSQDRPLAGANSYEQYF
. | 13 | TRBD1 | TRBV20-1 | CSATGTGLNEQFF
few | 14 | . | TRBV4-2 | CASSHPSVTGELFF
. | 12 | . | TRBV7-9 | CASSSEGSEQFF
few | 15 | . | TRBV3-1 | CASSRRTDNTGELFF
few | 14 | . | TRBV12-3/TRBV12-4 | CASTPGAGAQPQHF
few | 15 | TRBD1 | TRBV4-1 | CASSQPTGGTYEQYF
. | 13 | . | TRBV4-2 | CASSQERGNGYTF
few | 14 | . | TRBV7-9 | CASSLTTTNYGYTF
. | 15 | TRBD2 | TRBV20-1 | CSARGWTSGRNEQFF
. | 14 | TRBD1 | TRBV6-5 | CASNRGGVNSPLHF
. | 15 | . | TRBV7-8 | CASSLGRVGVTPQHF
. | 13 | TRBD1 | TRBV25-1 | CTSSEQGRETQYF
. | 13 | . | TRBV25-1 | CASSETSYNEQFF
. | 15 | . | TRBV11-2 | CASSRIQGRGNEQFF
. | 17 | TRBD2 | TRBV12-3/TRBV12-4 | CASSLGRTSGGVETQYF
few | 19 | TRBD2 | TRBV10-3 | CAISEPLGVGGGNTDTQYF
few | 13 | . | TRBV20-1 | CSASFSLTDTQYF
. | 16 | TRBD2 | TRBV4-1 | CASSQDPAGGQETQYF
. | 14 | . | TRBV20-1 | CSAPDSSSTDTQYF
. | 15 | . | TRBV11-2 | CASSLRSASTDTQYF
. | 12 | . | TRBV6-6 | CASSYSLDEQYF
many | 12 | TRBD1 | TRBV20-1 | CSALDRDYEQYF
. | 15 | . | TRBV27 | CASSLMQALDTEAFF